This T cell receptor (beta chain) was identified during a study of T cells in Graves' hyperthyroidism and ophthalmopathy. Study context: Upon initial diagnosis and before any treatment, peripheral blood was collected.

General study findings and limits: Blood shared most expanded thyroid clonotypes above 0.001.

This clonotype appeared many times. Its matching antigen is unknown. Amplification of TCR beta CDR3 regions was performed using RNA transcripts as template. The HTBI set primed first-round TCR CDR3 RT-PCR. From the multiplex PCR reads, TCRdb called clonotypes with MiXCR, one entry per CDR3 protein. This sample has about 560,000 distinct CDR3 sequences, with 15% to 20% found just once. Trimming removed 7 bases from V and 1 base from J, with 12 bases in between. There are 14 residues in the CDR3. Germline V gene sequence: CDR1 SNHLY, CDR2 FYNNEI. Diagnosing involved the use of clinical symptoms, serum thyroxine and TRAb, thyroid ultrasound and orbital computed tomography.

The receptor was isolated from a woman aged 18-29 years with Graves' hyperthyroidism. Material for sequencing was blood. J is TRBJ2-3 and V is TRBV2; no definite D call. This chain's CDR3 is CASKRAGGTDTQYF. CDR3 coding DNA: TGTGCCAGCAAAAGAGCAGGTGGCACAGATACGCAGTATTTT.